Below, 32 T cell receptor beta chains from the same sample are listed, as sequenced in a study of CDR3 diversity in severe acne. TCRdb reanalysed the PCR reads using MiXCR and keeps one entry per CDR3 protein. The top ten hold about a tenth of the sample, which has 89,000 or so distinct CDR3 sequences, about 50% seen once. Sequencing was done on a sample of blood. The receptors were gathered from a male donor in good health, serving as a control.

Notes on this clonotype: Because the CDR3's place on the DNA is in doubt, the DNA is left out and the CDR3 is given as listed by TCRdb. The chain joins TRBV12-3 or TRBV12-4 to TRBJ2-5; TRBD1, as called in the table, went unchecked against the DNA. Counting both end residues, the CDR3 totals 22 amino acids. The CDR3 loop is CASSFNAGTTAFFGQGKETQYF.

This clonotype was picked up many times. V gene TRBV6-5 combines with J gene TRBJ2-3; D could derive from TRBD1 or TRBD2 (5 bases each). CDR1 and CDR2 (germline): MNHEY, SVGAGI. Trimming shortened V by 1 base and J by 2 bases, and 10 bases separated the two germline ends. The CDR3 is made up of 15 amino acids. The CDR3 reads CASSYLSGTTDTQYF. Here the CDR3 DNA reads TGTGCCAGCAGTTACTTATCAGGGACCACAGATACGCAGTATTTT.

Notes on this clonotype: Here the CDR3 omits its conserved ending phenylalanine or tryptophan, so a read error is the likely source. The DNA is left out, because the CDR3 cannot be placed on it with certainty; the CDR3 is given as TCRdb lists it. The chain recombines TRBV7-8 with TRBJ1-3; the table's TRBD1 call for D was not verified on the DNA. Germline V gene data show CDR1 as SGHVS and CDR2 as FQNEAQ. The CDR3 comprises 14 residues, both ends counted. CDR3 region: CASSPDRAGNTIPC.

V usage is TRBV20-1 and J usage is TRBJ1-6; TRBD1 matches at 8 bases. The V and J ends lost 7 bases and 10 bases, in that order; junction bases with no gene match: 9. The germline gives CDR1 DFQATT, CDR2 SNEGSKA (reference sequence). There are 13 residues in the CDR3. CDR3 nucleotide sequence: TGCAGTGGTCAGGGACAGGTGGAATCACCCCTCCACTTT. Its protein product is CSGQGQVESPLHF.

This clonotype was counted only a few times. The V gene is TRBV25-1, the J gene TRBJ2-6; no clear D gene. V gave up 7 bases and J gave up 0 bases, with 7 bases separating them. Germline V gene sequence: CDR1 MGHDK, CDR2 SYGVNS. The CDR3 sequence is 14 residues long. CDR3 coding DNA: TGTGCCAGCACTCCCGGCTCTGGGGCCAACGTCCTGACTTTC. Protein: CASTPGSGANVLTF.

The CDR3 region is CASSLGQALGGYTF. For the CDR3, the DNA is TGTGCCAGCAGCTTAGGACAGGCCTTGGGTGGCTACACCTTC. This chain links TRBV7-9 with TRBJ1-2, with a weak D call TRBD1 (6 bases). This CDR3 is 14 amino acids long. Germline lookup yields CDR1 SEHNR and CDR2 FQNEAQ (reference sequence). Trimming took 1 base from V and 7 from J, leaving 13 bases between them.

Within the sample, this clonotype is medium-sized. The genes are TRBV19 and TRBJ2-1, with TRBD1 identical over 9 bases. Germline V gene lookup returns CDR1 LNHDA and CDR2 SQIVND (reference sequence). Germline trimming cut 6 bases from V and 2 bases from J; bases unmatched to any gene: 5. This CDR3 has 15 amino acids. The CDR3 region has the DNA TGTGCCAGTAGGGACCGGGACAGGGCCTACAATGAGCAGTTCTTC. This gives the protein CASRDRDRAYNEQFF. The full variable domain, rest sourced from reference TRBV19 and TRBJ2-1, is DGGITQSPKYLFRKEGQNVTLSCEQNLNHDAMYWYRQDPGQGLRLIYYSQIVNDFQKGDIAEGYSVSREKKESFPLTVTSAQKNPTAFYLCASRDRDRAYNEQFFGPGTRLTVL.

This clonotype is labeled as medium-sized. The chain recombines TRBV10-1 with TRBJ1-6, with no clear D. There are 14 residues in the CDR3. V shed 2 bases and J shed 4 bases, with 6 bases lying between them. Germline V lookup: CDR1 WNHNN, CDR2 SYGVQD (reference sequence). The CDR3: CASSENGYNSPLHF. The CDR3 DNA reads as TGCGCCAGCAGTGAGAATGGGTATAATTCACCCCTCCACTTT.

This clonotype was recorded a few times. The rearrangement links TRBV29-1 to TRBJ1-4; tentative D call: TRBD1 (5 bases). The CDR3 runs to 13 residues. Looked up from germline, CDR1 is SQVTM and CDR2 is ANQGSEA. Trimming pared 3 bases from V and 4 bases from J, leaving 9 bases between. The CDR3 nucleotides read TGCAGCGTTGATCTGGGGGTTAATGAAAAACTGTTTTTT. Protein product: CSVDLGVNEKLFF.

The J gene is TRBJ1-5, the V gene TRBV6-5; tentative D call: TRBD1 (5 bases). The CDR3 length is 14 residues. V was clipped by 0 bases and J by 7 bases, with 10 bases between them. The V gene's germline CDR1 is MNHEY and CDR2 SVGAGI. The CDR3 DNA follows: TGTGCCAGCAGTTACTCCAAGGGGTTCCAGCCCCAGCATTTT. Amino acid sequence: CASSYSKGFQPQHF.

This chain connects TRBV20-1 to TRBJ2-7, with unresolved D. The CDR3 consists of 15 residues. Germline-derived CDR1 and CDR2 are DFQATT and SNEGSKA (reference sequence). Trimming shortened V by 3 bases and J by 1 base, and 16 bases separated the two germline ends. Here the CDR3 reads CSARNSNQLSYEQYF. CDR3 in DNA: TGCAGTGCTAGGAATAGCAATCAGCTTTCCTACGAGCAGTACTTC.

The chain carries TRBV2 and TRBJ2-5; possibly TRBD2 for D (6 bases). CDR1 is SNHLY, CDR2 FYNNEI, per germline. The ends were cut back, 8 bases at V and 4 bases at J, with 17 bases in the middle. CDR3 length equals 14 residues. CDR3 residues: CASGFGTGRETQYF. CDR3 sequence (DNA): TGTGCCAGCGGTTTCGGGACTGGTCGAGAGACCCAGTACTTC.

This clonotype has ten or more counts. The V and J genes are TRBV19 and TRBJ2-5; D unresolved. CDR3 length equals 13 residues. The germline CDR1 and CDR2 sequences are LNHDA and SQIVND (reference sequence). Trimming took 5 bases from V and 0 from J, leaving 7 bases between them. The chain's CDR3 is CASSSAYQETQYF. Here the CDR3 DNA reads TGTGCCAGTAGTTCAGCGTACCAAGAGACCCAGTACTTC.

This clonotype has ten or more counts. This may come from a read error, since a much larger clone is one base off. J is TRBJ2-7 and V is TRBV24-1, with TRBD1 identical over 8 bases. The CDR3 contains 16 residues. CDR1 and CDR2 from the germline V gene are KGHDR and SFDVKD. With 1 base clipped from V and 7 bases from J, the junction kept 11 bases outside the gene matches. The CDR3 spells CATSDFRQGADNEQYF. The CDR3 DNA sequence: TGTGCCACCAGTGATTTCAGGCAGGGGGCGGACAATGAGCAGTACTTC.

This clonotype was seen at least ten times. The chain links TRBV19 to TRBJ1-2; D unresolved. The CDR3 has 14 amino acids. Per the germline V gene, CDR1 is LNHDA and CDR2 is SQIVND (reference sequence). The V and J ends lost 5 bases and 8 bases respectively, with 18 bases between them. The CDR3 here is CASSYFPGPWGYTF. The CDR3 bases are TGTGCCAGTAGTTACTTTCCGGGCCCCTGGGGCTACACCTTC.

This clonotype appeared a single time. Its ends do not fully match the called genes, so a read error is possible. J is TRBJ2-7 and V is TRBV6-5; D is ambiguous. This CDR3 comprises 14 residues. CDR1 MNHEY and CDR2 SVGAGI come from the germline V gene. The CDR3 coding sequence is TGTGCCGGCAGTCCTCAGAGGACCACCTACGAGCAGTACTTC. It translates to CAGSPQRTTYEQYF.

V is TRBV6-2 or TRBV6-3 and J is TRBJ1-1, with a weak D call TRBD1 (5 bases). The germline V gene encodes CDR1 MNHEY and CDR2 SVGEGT. There are 16 residues in the CDR3. Trimming removed 7 bases at V and 5 bases at J, with 23 bases between. The CDR3 region is CASNQDPLRVGTEAFF. Written as DNA, the CDR3 is TGTGCCAGCAACCAAGACCCTCTCAGGGTCGGAACTGAAGCTTTCTTT.

Points on this clonotype: A read error is possible here, since a much larger clone lies one base away. The J gene is TRBJ1-4, the V gene TRBV5-4, with TRBD1 as a possible D gene (6 bases). V lost 3 bases to trimming and J lost 8 bases, with 17 bases between them. CDR3 length equals 15 residues. Germline CDR1 is SGHNT and CDR2 is YYREEE (reference sequence). As DNA, the CDR3 is TGTGCCAGCAGCTCCCGGACAGTGGTTACGGAAAAACTGTTTTTT. Its protein is CASSSRTVVTEKLFF.

A note on this clonotype: The conserved final phenylalanine or tryptophan is absent from the CDR3, which likely points to a read error. Because the CDR3's place on the DNA is in doubt, the DNA is left out and the CDR3 is given as listed by TCRdb. V usage is TRBV20-1 and J usage is TRBJ2-7; the table assigns TRBD1, which was not confirmed against the DNA. The germline V gene encodes CDR1 DFQATT and CDR2 SNEGSKA (reference sequence). The length of the CDR3 is 13 amino acids, counting both ends. The CDR3 protein is CSARTGGVYEHYL.

This clonotype came up a few times. J is TRBJ2-7 and V is TRBV29-1; 13 nucleotides match TRBD2. The CDR3 is 15 residues long. The V and J ends lost 3 bases and 5 bases, in that order; junction bases with no gene match: 7. Germline CDR1 reads SQVTM; CDR2 reads ANQGSEA. CDR3 residues: CSVEDGTSGTNEQYF. CDR3 nucleotides: TGCAGCGTTGAGGACGGGACTAGCGGGACTAACGAGCAGTACTTC.

The chain joins TRBV2 to TRBJ2-7, with 8 bases matching TRBD1. J was trimmed by 0 bases and V by 4 bases; bases with no gene match: 2. The CDR3 sequence is 14 residues long. Germline CDR1 is SNHLY and CDR2 is FYNNEI. As DNA, the CDR3 is TGTGCCAGCAGTGTCAGGGGGCGCTCCTACGAGCAGTACTTC. Protein product: CASSVRGRSYEQYF. Full variable domain (outside the CDR3, taken from reference TRBV2 and TRBJ2-7): EPEVTQTPSHQVTQMGQEVILRCVPISNHLYFYWYRQILGQKVEFLVSFYNNEISEKSEIFDDQFSVERPDGSNFTLKIRSTKLEDSAMYFCASSVRGRSYEQYFGPGTRLTVT.

The V gene is TRBV7-2, the J gene TRBJ2-7; 7 nucleotides match TRBD1. J gave up 3 bases and V 5 bases, and 10 bases lay outside the gene matches. CDR1 is SGHTA and CDR2 is FQGNSA in the germline V gene. This CDR3 has 15 residues. CDR3 sequence: CASSPSGQGVYEQYF. The CDR3 region has the DNA TGTGCCAGCAGCCCATCGGGGCAGGGGGTCTACGAGCAGTACTTC.

This clonotype was recorded once. At one end the junction does not follow the germline gene, possibly because of a read error. The CDR3 is CASSETGPGYEQYF. CDR3 bases: TGCGCCAGCAGTGAGACTGGACCGGGCTACGAACAGTACTTC. This chain uses TRBV10-1 with TRBJ2-7; D gene unclear. The germline V gene has CDR1 WNHNN and CDR2 SYGVQD (reference sequence). The CDR3 length is 14 residues.

This chain joins TRBV20-1 and TRBJ1-2; no clear D. There are 13 residues in the CDR3. Germline-derived CDR1 and CDR2 are DFQATT and SNEGSKA (reference sequence). V lost 0 bases, J lost 8 bases, and 13 bases lay in between. This CDR3 reads CSARDSRGYGYTF. The CDR3 coding sequence is TGCAGTGCTAGAGATTCCCGAGGCTACGGCTACACCTTC.

V is TRBV25-1 and J is TRBJ2-7; 11 nucleotides align to TRBD1. The CDR3 consists of 16 residues. CDR1 is MGHDK and CDR2 is SYGVNS in the germline V gene. J gave up 7 bases and V 4 bases, and 12 bases lay outside the gene matches. Here the CDR3 reads CASSARADRGLVEQYF. In DNA form, the CDR3 reads TGTGCCAGCAGTGCCCGAGCGGACAGGGGGCTAGTTGAGCAGTACTTC.

A few counts support this clonotype. A much larger clone is a single base away; this may be a read error. The chain is built from TRBV5-4 and TRBJ2-3, with 7 bases that match TRBD1. This CDR3 is built from 15 residues. The V gene's germline CDR1 is SGHNT and CDR2 YYREEE (reference sequence). With V trimmed by 4 bases and J by 4 bases, 9 bases remained unmatched. Here the CDR3 DNA reads TGTGCCAGCAGCAAGACAGGGTCGGGCGCAGATACGCAGTATTTT. This gives the protein CASSKTGSGADTQYF.

V gene TRBV3-1 combines with J gene TRBJ2-7; D is perhaps TRBD2 (6 bases). The CDR3 loop spans 16 amino acids. V shed 0 bases and J shed 1 base, with 13 bases lying between them. Germline V gene sequence: CDR1 LGHDT, CDR2 YNNKEL (reference sequence). Here the CDR3 reads CASSQEVSGWSYEQYF. Written as DNA, the CDR3 is TGTGCCAGCAGCCAAGAAGTTAGCGGCTGGTCCTACGAGCAGTACTTC.

This clonotype was recorded at least ten times. This chain connects TRBV18 to TRBJ2-3; TRBD1 is a possible D gene (6 bases). The CDR3 has 14 amino acids. Looked up from germline, CDR1 is KGHSH and CDR2 is LQKENI. V lost 6 bases and J 3 bases, leaving 13 bases between the germline ends. The CDR3 reads CASSTGFGTDTQYF. The CDR3, as DNA: TGTGCCAGCTCTACAGGGTTTGGGACAGATACGCAGTATTTT.

Ten or more counts support this clonotype. The chain combines TRBV12-3 or TRBV12-4 with TRBJ2-2; 10 nucleotides agree with TRBD2. This CDR3 is 15 amino acids long. Unmatched junction bases numbered 2, after V lost 2 bases and J lost 5 bases. CDR3 residues: CASSLLAGETGELFF. The DNA of the CDR3 is TGTGCCAGCAGTTTACTAGCGGGAGAAACCGGGGAGCTGTTTTTT.

Judged by abundance, this clonotype is medium-sized. The chain employs TRBV19 and TRBJ2-3; the D call may be TRBD1 or TRBD2 (7 bases each). Germline lookup yields CDR1 LNHDA and CDR2 SQIVND (reference sequence). Trimming left V 3 bases short and J 3 bases short, with 10 bases between. This CDR3 has 14 amino acids. The CDR3 bases are TGTGCCAGTAGTATTCAGGGGGGGACAGATACGCAGTATTTT. This translates into CASSIQGGTDTQYF.

This clonotype was detected only a few times. In nucleotides, the CDR3 is TGCAGCGTCCGAGGCACTAGCAGTTACGAGCAGTACTTC. Its protein product is CSVRGTSSYEQYF. The chain joins TRBV29-1 to TRBJ2-7, with a weak D call TRBD2 (6 bases). Germline V gene lookup returns CDR1 SQVTM and CDR2 ANQGSEA. V gave up 6 bases and J gave up 4 bases, with 16 bases separating them. This CDR3 is built from 13 residues.

The J gene is TRBJ2-3, the V gene TRBV24-1; D not resolved. The V gene's germline CDR1 is KGHDR and CDR2 SFDVKD. V dropped 5 bases and J dropped 11 bases, with 28 bases sitting between them. The length of the CDR3 is 17 residues. The CDR3 DNA follows: TGTGCCACCAGTGTTGCTGGCGGAGAGAGCTCCTACAATGAGCAGTATTTT. It specifies CATSVAGGESSYNEQYF.